Only a few counts were recorded for the clone carrying this TCR beta chain. The antigen is unknown. CDR1 and CDR2 (germline): SGDLS, YYNGEE. V was cut by 0 bases and J by 6 bases, with 15 bases left in between. This CDR3 region has 15 residues. Constant-segment primers were used for 5'RACE, and the resulting TCR alpha and TCR beta cDNA libraries carried sample barcodes and UMIs. TCRdb re-analysed the 5' RACE reads in MiXCR, keeping a single row per CDR3 protein. The table shows some 100,000 distinct CDR3 sequences, with 11% occurring only once. The data stem from a study of T-cell memory formation after mild COVID-19. Overall study context: Across donors, TCR clusters were largely donor specific.

The study, taken as a whole, reports: The SARS-CoV-2 specificity of second-wave clones reaching peak at day 37 remained unverified. Later expanders leaned toward CD4+, whereas clones contracting from day 15 to 85 were balanced CD4/CD8.

This sequence was found in a man aged 18 to 35 who had mild COVID-19 (a few samples of this study predate the infection). Cell type and time point are not known. Source material: PBMCs or a T cell subset sorted from them (not recorded which). The rearrangement links TRBV9 to TRBJ1-2; D remains ambiguous. The CDR3 DNA is TGTGCCAGCAGCGTAGACGACTCGGCAGATCATGGCTACACCTTC. Its translation is CASSVDDSADHGYTF.